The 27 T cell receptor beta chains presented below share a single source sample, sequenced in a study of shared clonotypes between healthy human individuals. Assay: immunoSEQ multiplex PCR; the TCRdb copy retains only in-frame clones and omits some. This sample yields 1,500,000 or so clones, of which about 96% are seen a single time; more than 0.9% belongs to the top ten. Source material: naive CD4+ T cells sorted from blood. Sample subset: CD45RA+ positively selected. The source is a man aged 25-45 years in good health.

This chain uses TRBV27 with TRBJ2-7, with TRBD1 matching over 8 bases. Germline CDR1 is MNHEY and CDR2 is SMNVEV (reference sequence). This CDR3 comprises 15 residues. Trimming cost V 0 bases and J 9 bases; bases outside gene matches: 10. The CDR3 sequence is CASSLSQGARGAQYF. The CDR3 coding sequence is TGTGCCAGCAGTTTATCGCAGGGGGCCCGGGGAGCGCAGTACTTC.

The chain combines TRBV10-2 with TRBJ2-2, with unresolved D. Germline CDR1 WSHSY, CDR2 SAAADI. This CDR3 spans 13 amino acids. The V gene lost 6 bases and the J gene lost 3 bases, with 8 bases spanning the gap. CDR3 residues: CASSAVDTGELFF. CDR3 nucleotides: TGCGCCAGCAGCGCCGTCGACACCGGGGAGCTGTTTTTT.

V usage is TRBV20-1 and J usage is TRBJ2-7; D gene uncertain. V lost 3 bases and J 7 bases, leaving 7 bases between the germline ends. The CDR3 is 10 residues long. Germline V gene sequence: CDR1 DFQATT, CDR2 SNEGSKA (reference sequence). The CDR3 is CSASKTEQYF. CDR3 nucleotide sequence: TGCAGTGCTAGTAAGACGGAGCAGTACTTC.

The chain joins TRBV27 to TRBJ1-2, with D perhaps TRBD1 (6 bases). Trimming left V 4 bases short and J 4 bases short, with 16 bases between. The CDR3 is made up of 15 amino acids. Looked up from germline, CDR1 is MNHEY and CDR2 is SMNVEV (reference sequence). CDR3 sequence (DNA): TGTGCCAGCAGTTCCGACAGGACGGGAAGCTATGGCTACACCTTC. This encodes CASSSDRTGSYGYTF.

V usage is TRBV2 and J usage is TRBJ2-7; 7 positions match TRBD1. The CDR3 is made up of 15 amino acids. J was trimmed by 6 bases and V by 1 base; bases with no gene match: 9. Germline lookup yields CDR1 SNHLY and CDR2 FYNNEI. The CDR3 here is CASSEGGTVRGEQYF. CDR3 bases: TGTGCCAGCAGTGAAGGGGGGACAGTTCGAGGCGAGCAGTACTTC.

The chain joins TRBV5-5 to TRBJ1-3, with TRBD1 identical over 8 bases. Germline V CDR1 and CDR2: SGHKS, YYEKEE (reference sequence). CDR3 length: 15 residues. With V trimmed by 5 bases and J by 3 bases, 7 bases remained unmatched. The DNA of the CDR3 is TGTGCCAGCAGTCGGACAGGGCTGGTTGGAAACACCATATATTTT. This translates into CASSRTGLVGNTIYF.

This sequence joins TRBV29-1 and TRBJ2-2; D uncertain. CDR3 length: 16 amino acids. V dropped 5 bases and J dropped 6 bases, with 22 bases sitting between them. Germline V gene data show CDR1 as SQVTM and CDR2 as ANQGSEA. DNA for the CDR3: TGCAGCGTTACCGGCCTGGACGGAGTGTCGTCCGGGGAGCTGTTTTTT. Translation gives CSVTGLDGVSSGELFF.

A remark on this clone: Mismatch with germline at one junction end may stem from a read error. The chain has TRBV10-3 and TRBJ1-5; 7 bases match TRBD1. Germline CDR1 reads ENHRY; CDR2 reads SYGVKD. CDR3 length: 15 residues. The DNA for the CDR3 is TGTACCATCAGTGAGTCAGCGACAGGGACTCAGCCCCAGCATTTT. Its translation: CTISESATGTQPQHF.

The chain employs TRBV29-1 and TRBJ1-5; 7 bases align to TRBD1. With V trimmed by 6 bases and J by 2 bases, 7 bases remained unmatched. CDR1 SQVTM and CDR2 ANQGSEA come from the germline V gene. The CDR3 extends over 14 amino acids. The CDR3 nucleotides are TGCAGCGTGGTACAGGGGACGGGCAATCAGCCCCAGCATTTT. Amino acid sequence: CSVVQGTGNQPQHF.

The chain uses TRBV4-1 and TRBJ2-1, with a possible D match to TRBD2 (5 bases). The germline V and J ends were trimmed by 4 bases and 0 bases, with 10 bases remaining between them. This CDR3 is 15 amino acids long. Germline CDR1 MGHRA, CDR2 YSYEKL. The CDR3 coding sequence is TGCGCCAGCAGCCGAGGAGGTAGCTCCTACAATGAGCAGTTCTTC. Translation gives CASSRGGSSYNEQFF.

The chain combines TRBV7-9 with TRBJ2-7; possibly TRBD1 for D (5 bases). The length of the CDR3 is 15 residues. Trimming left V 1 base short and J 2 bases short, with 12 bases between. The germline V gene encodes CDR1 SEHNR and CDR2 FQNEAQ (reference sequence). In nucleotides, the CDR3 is TGTGCCAGCAGCTTAGGGCCAGGGTTAACCTACGAGCAGTACTTC. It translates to CASSLGPGLTYEQYF.

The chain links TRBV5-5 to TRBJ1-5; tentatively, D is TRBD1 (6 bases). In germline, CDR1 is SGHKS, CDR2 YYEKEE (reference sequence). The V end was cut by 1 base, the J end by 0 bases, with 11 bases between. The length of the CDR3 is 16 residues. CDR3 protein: CASSLRDRYSNQPQHF. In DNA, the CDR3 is TGTGCCAGCAGCTTGAGAGACAGGTATAGCAATCAGCCCCAGCATTTT.

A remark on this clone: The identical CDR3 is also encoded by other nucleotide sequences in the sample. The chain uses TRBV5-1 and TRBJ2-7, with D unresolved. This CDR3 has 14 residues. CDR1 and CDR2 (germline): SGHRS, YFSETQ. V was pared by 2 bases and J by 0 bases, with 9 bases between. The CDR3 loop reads CASSFSGGSYEQYF. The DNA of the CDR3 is TGCGCCAGCAGCTTCTCTGGCGGCTCCTACGAGCAGTACTTC.

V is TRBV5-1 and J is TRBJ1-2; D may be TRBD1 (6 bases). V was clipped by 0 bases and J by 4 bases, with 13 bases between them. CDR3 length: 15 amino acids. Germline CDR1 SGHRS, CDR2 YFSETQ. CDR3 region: CASSLAPGVGYGYTF. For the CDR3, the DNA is TGCGCCAGCAGCTTGGCCCCAGGGGTCGGCTATGGCTACACCTTC.

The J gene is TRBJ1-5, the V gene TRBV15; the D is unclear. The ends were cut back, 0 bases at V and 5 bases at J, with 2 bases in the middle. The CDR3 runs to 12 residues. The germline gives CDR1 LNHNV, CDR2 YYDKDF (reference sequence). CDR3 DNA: TGTGCCACCAGCAGAGAAGATCAGCCCCAGCATTTT. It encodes CATSREDQPQHF.

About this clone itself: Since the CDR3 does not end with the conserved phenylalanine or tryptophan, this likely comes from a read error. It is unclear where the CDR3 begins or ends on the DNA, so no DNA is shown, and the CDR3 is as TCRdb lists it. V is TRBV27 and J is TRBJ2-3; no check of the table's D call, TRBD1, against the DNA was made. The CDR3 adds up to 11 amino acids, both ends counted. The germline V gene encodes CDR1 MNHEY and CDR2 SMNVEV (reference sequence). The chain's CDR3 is CASSLRLGTAL.

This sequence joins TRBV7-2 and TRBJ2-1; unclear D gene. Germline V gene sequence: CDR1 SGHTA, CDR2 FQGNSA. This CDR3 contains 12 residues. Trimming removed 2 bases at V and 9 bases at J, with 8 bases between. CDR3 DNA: TGTGCCAGCAGCTTATTATCTGGTGAGCAGTTCTTC. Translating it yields CASSLLSGEQFF.

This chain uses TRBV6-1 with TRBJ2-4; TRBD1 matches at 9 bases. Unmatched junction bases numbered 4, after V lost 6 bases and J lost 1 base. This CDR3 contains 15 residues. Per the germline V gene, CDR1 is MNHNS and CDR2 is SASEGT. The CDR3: CASSTGGMAKNIQYF. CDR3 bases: TGTGCCAGCAGCACAGGGGGCATGGCCAAAAACATTCAGTACTTC.

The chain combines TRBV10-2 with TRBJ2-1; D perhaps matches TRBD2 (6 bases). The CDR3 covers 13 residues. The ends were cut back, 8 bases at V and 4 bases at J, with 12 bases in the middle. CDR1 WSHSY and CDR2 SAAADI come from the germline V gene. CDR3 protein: CASGGSRYNEQFF. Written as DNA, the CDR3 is TGCGCCAGCGGAGGGTCTAGGTACAATGAGCAGTTCTTC.

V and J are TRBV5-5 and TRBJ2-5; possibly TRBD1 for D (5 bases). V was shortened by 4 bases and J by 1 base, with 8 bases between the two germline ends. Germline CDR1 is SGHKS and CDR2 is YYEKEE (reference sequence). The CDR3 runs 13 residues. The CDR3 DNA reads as TGTGCCAGCAGCGGACACCGCCAAGAGACCCAGTACTTC. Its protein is CASSGHRQETQYF.

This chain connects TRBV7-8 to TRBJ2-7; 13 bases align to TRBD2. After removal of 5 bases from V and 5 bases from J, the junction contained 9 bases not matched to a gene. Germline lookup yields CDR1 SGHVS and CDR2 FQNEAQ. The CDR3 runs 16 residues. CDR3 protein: CASSPRTSGSLDEQYF. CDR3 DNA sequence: TGTGCCAGCAGCCCGCGGACTAGCGGGAGTCTAGACGAGCAGTACTTC.

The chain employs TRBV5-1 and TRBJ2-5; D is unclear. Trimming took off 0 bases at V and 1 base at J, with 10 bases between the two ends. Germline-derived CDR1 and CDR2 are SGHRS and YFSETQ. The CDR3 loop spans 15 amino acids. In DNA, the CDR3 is TGCGCCAGCAGCTTGGCCAGGCAAGTCCAAGAGACCCAGTACTTC. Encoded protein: CASSLARQVQETQYF.

The DNA of the CDR3 is TGTGCCAGTGCTTCCTCCTACGAGCAGTACTTC. Amino acids: CASASSYEQYF. The chain carries TRBV6-5 and TRBJ2-7; D is undetermined. The V and J ends lost 9 bases and 0 bases respectively, with 6 bases between them. Per the germline V gene, CDR1 is MNHEY and CDR2 is SVGAGI. The CDR3 consists of 11 residues.

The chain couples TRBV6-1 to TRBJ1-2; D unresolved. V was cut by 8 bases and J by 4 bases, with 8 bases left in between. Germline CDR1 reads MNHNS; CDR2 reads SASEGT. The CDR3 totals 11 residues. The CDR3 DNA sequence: TGTGCCAGCGCCGCGGTCTATGGCTACACCTTC. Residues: CASAAVYGYTF.

The CDR3 region is CASSPLGADTQYF. The DNA of the CDR3 is TGTGCCAGCAGTCCCCTAGGGGCAGATACGCAGTATTTT. The chain links TRBV11-2 to TRBJ2-3, with D possibly matching TRBD1 (5 bases). The germline V and J ends were trimmed by 6 bases and 4 bases, with 11 bases remaining between them. There are 13 residues in the CDR3. CDR1 and CDR2 from the germline V gene are SGHAT and FQNNGV. Drawing the rest from reference TRBV11-2 and TRBJ2-3, the complete variable domain is EAGVAQSPRYKIIEKRQSVAFWCNPISGHATLYWYQQILGQGPKLLIQFQNNGVVDDSQLPKDRFSAERLKGVDSTLKIQPAKLEDSAVYLCASSPLGADTQYFGPGTRLTVL.

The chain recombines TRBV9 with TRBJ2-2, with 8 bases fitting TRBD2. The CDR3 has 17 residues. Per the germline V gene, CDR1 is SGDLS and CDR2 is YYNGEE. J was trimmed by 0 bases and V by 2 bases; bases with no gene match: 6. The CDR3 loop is CASSVVPGGANTGELFF. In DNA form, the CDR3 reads TGTGCCAGCAGCGTGGTTCCCGGGGGGGCGAACACCGGGGAGCTGTTTTTT.

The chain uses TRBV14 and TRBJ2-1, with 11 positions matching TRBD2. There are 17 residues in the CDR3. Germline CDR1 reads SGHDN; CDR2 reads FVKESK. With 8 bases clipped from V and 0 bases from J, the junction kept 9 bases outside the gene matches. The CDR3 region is CASSELAGAGSYNEQFF. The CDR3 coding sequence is TGTGCCAGCTCGGAACTAGCGGGAGCCGGCTCCTACAATGAGCAGTTCTTC.